This paragraph reports one T cell receptor beta chain. Its antigen remains unidentified. This sample is drawn from a study of cytotoxic CD8 clonotypes in ibrutinib-treated CLL. Across the study: Included were about a dozen relapsed/refractory and approximately 15 treatment-naive patients, of whom roughly 17 were IGHV unmutated.

CDR1 SGHDT and CDR2 YYEEEE come from the germline V gene. V was cut by 4 bases and J by 0 bases, with 14 bases left in between. The CDR3 is made up of 16 amino acids. Assay: immunoSEQ multiplex PCR; the TCRdb copy retains only in-frame clones and omits some. The data contain about 270,000 clones, around 76% of them singletons. General study results and limits: Higher clonality was seen at ibrutinib response and a return toward baseline at progression.

This specimen consisted of PBMCs, obtained at disease progression, from a patient treated with ibrutinib. This clonotype was obtained from a human donor with chronic lymphocytic leukemia. V usage is TRBV5-6 and J usage is TRBJ2-1; D remains unclear. CDR3 in DNA: TGTGCCAGCAGCCCTCTGGGTGAGAGCTCCTACAATGAGCAGTTCTTC. It specifies CASSPLGESSYNEQFF.